The TCR beta chain described here comes from a study of cytomegalovirus exposure and HLA in healthy donors. Study-level background: HLA-typed donors were the source of about 85 million unique TCRs, which an early data release held.

The CDR3 runs to 16 residues. The V and J ends lost 0 bases and 7 bases, in that order; junction bases with no gene match: 8. Germline V gives CDR1 MNHEY, CDR2 SVGAGI. PCR used 60 Vbeta primers and 13 Jbeta primers. Assay: immunoSEQ multiplex PCR; the TCRdb copy retains only in-frame clones and omits some. The data hold under 200,000 clones, with under 85% observed a single time. V is TRBV6-5 and J is TRBJ2-4; 8 positions agree with TRBD2. This clonotype was obtained from a woman aged 25 to 39 in good health and CMV-seronegative. The sequenced material came from PBMCs. The CDR3 sequence is CASSYSSGTSLNIQYF. For the CDR3, the DNA is TGTGCCAGCAGTTACTCGTCCGGGACTAGTCTGAACATTCAGTACTTC.